One T cell receptor (beta chain) is described in this entry. Antigen unknown. PCR involved 60 Vbeta and 13 Jbeta primers. Clones were sequenced by immunoSEQ multiplex PCR, and TCRdb holds only the in-frame ones, with some missing. The data show roughly 200,000 clones, nearly 80% seen once. The sample originates from a study of cytomegalovirus exposure and HLA in healthy donors. Points from the study as a whole: For TCR beta chains, V- and J-gene trimming was later linked to a missense DCLRE1C variant. When a later analysis compared HLA-associated TCR beta chains with equally common others, the HLA-associated chains turned out to be more clonally expanded and to have lower generation probabilities.

Looked up from germline, CDR1 is SGHKS and CDR2 is YYEKEE (reference sequence). This CDR3 is 15 amino acids long. V shed 0 bases and J shed 1 base, with 11 bases lying between them. The sequenced sample consisted of PBMCs. The gene calls are TRBV5-5 and TRBJ2-7, with D unresolved. The receptor comes from a female donor in good health and CMV-seronegative. CDR3 nucleotide sequence: TGTGCCAGCAGCTTGGATGGAGTTTTATCCTACGAGCAGTACTTC. Protein sequence: CASSLDGVLSYEQYF.